The subject of this entry is one T cell receptor beta chain. This clonotype was detected only a few times. The antigen it binds to is not known. No much larger clone is present one base from it, and per-base qualities are unavailable. The source of the sample is a study of tumor and adjacent non-tumor tissue in lung cancer (dated by TCRdb to the late 2010s). Regarding the research as a whole: By cancer type, the cohort comprised under 15 adenocarcinoma patients, a couple of squamous cell carcinoma patients and 1 small cell lung cancer patient. For each patient, one tumor sample and one normal lung sample were taken, giving approximately 33 paired specimens that underwent TCRbeta CDR3 sequencing. In total, sequencing yielded 125,075,908 productive TCRbeta reads, which works out to an average of approximately 4.1 million reads per sample. Using bulk TCRbeta repertoires from some 15 lung cancer patients, the study set lung tumor tissue side by side with matched distant non-tumor lung tissue. The roughly 15 patients were aged 31 to 76 years, included about ten men and 5 women, and had TNM stage I to III disease. Here is what the overall study found, with its caveats: The top 100 clones accounted for a significantly larger cumulative portion of the repertoire in normal lung than in tumor tissue. Only around 15 patients were included in the cohort, and the need for larger samples and more detailed clinical data was noted by the authors. Significantly higher TCR diversity was found in younger patients, and higher tumor TCR diversity was associated with shorter overall and disease-free survival. Because peripheral blood was not sequenced, the blood TCRbeta repertoires of the lung cancer patients in the study went unexamined. The sequencing platform is not named in the methods, and unique molecular identifiers are not mentioned. TCR diversity (inverse Simpson) was significantly higher in tumor than in normal lung tissue (roughly 430 vs 170, P = 0.0075, Mann-Whitney U test).

The junction shows trimming of 5 bases on V and 5 bases on J, and the gene matches do not reach 7 bases of it. There are 14 amino acids in the CDR3, from cysteine to phenylalanine inclusive. This entry keeps only the CDR3 DNA: 42 bases, framed from base 1. Per the germline V gene, SNHLY is the CDR1 and FYNNEI is the CDR2. Receptor amplification or capture employed multiplex PCR. Sequencing relied on an Illumina HiSeq 2500. TCRbeta libraries were constructed through three rounds of nested PCR with primers (Table S4) according to protocols modified from ARM-PCR. Before sequencing, PCR products of 200-500 bp were cut from the gel and purified using the QIAquick gel extraction kit. On the study's bioinformatics: Trimmomatic was used to clean the reads, FLASH was used to merge the reads into complete CDR3 sequences, and MiTCR was used to assign the reads to V(D)J germline segments. VDJtools was used to compute clonal diversity as the inverse Simpson's index. Productive reads were defined as in-frame sequences without a premature stop codon. TCRdb passed the public sequencing reads through fastp at Q25 and MiXCR, retaining productive beta sequences. For every CDR3 protein sequence, its rows merge into one entry that carries the most common genes and DNA. The V and J calls come from TCRdb's annotation, not from the publication. Here the sample has about 50,000 distinct CDR3 sequences; about 79% occur a single time. 23% of the sample comes from the top ten.

RNA was isolated from bulk, unsorted tissue, and RNA quality was assessed with a NanoDrop ND-1000 and an Agilent 2100. Distant non-tumor tissue taken more than 3 cm from the tumor edge was used as the normal lung sample. Newly diagnosed lung cancer patients without prior chemotherapy who had been admitted for thoracic surgery in China between August and November 2014 were enrolled as donors. Patients with previous radiotherapy or chemotherapy, or with another concurrent cancer, were excluded from the study. Surgical tissue pieces of roughly 1-2 cm3 were preserved in RNAlater solution and stored at -80 °C until use.

The sequenced sample was distant non-tumor lung tissue. This clonotype was sampled from a woman aged 55 to 70 with non-small cell lung cancer. Recombination joined TRBV2 with TRBJ2-7, with 9 bases aligning to TRBD1. The CDR3 reads as follows: CASSLNRGQDEQYF. The DNA is as follows: TGTGCCAGCAGTTTGAACAGGGGGCAAGACGAGCAGTACTTC.